This T cell receptor (beta chain) was found in a study of blood T cell repertoires in COVID-19. The CDR3 is 17 amino acids. The junction had 16 bases not matched to a gene; V was cut back by 6 bases and J by 3 bases. The germline V gene has CDR1 KGHSH and CDR2 LQKENI. Original processing notes: Scientists estimated how many nucleated cells there were by amplifying reference gene primers. The repertoire was sequenced with immunoSEQ multiplex PCR; TCRdb's copy has only in-frame clones and lacks some. Clone size and V and J calls were adopted from that table, with D and trimming inferred from the DNA. Of 100,000 to 150,000 clones in the sample, around three quarters were seen once.

This TCR derives from a man aged 35-49 years with active or convalescent COVID-19. Specimen: peripheral blood. The chain is built from TRBV18 and TRBJ2-7, with 8 bases matching TRBD1. The CDR3 here is CASSPAQTGVKVYEQYF. CDR3 nucleotide sequence: TGTGCCAGCTCCCCAGCTCAGACAGGGGTAAAGGTCTACGAGCAGTACTTC.